The rows below give T cell receptor beta chains drawn from one sample of a study of blood T cell repertoires in COVID-19. Using immunoSEQ multiplex PCR, the repertoire was profiled, and TCRdb retains in-frame clones only, with some absent. The data contain 250,000 to 300,000 clones, roughly 79% of them singletons. Sequenced sample: peripheral blood. These receptor sequences come from a woman aged 55-75 years with active or convalescent COVID-19. Each CDR3 is given with its conserved first and last residue. D genes are given only for firm matches. Clone size is not always given. Where it is, it says once, few, many or a class for expanded clones.

J gene | clone size | V gene | D gene | CDR3 protein | CDR3 DNA
TRBJ1-2 | - | TRBV20-1 | - | CSPSGDGYTF | TGCAGCCCATCGGGGGATGGCTACACCTTC
TRBJ1-3 | - | TRBV5-6 | - | CASSLRRDTSGNTIYF | TGTGCCAGCAGCCTTCGCCGGGACACCTCTGGAAACACCATATATTTT
TRBJ2-3 | - | TRBV6-1 | - | CASSEVYTRTDTQYF | TGTGCCAGCAGTGAAGTTTACACCCGCACAGATACGCAGTATTTT
TRBJ1-5 | few | TRBV4-3 | - | CASSQDPGASNQPQHF | TGCGCCAGCAGCCAAGATCCAGGGGCGAGCAATCAGCCCCAGCATTTT
TRBJ1-2 | - | TRBV10-3 | - | CAITASGDNYGYTF | TGTGCCATCACCGCATCAGGGGATAACTATGGCTACACCTTC
TRBJ1-6 | once | TRBV3-1/TRBV3-2 | TRBD1 | CASSQEQGWSPLHF | TGTGCCAGCAGCCAAGAACAGGGGTGGTCACCCCTCCACTTT
TRBJ1-2 | - | TRBV24-1 | TRBD1 | CATSDRTGGRNSYTF | TGTGCCACCAGTGACCGGACAGGGGGAAGGAATAGCTACACCTTC
TRBJ2-2 | - | TRBV4-2 | - | CASSQAQASLNTGELFF | TGTGCCAGCAGCCAAGCCCAGGCAAGCCTGAACACCGGGGAGCTGTTTTTT
TRBJ1-1 | few | TRBV6-5 | - | CASSYSRGSEAFF | TGTGCCAGCAGTTACTCCCGGGGGTCTGAAGCTTTCTTT
TRBJ2-5 | - | TRBV2 | TRBD1 | CASRETGSEQETQYF | TGTGCCAGCAGGGAGACAGGGTCTGAGCAAGAGACCCAGTACTTC
TRBJ2-1 | - | TRBV5-8 | - | CASSETGTGSYNEQFF | TGTGCCAGCAGCGAAACCGGGACTGGCTCCTACAATGAGCAGTTCTTC
TRBJ1-2 | - | TRBV5-4 | - | CASSFRGYDGYTF | TGTGCCAGCAGCTTTAGGGGATACGATGGCTACACCTTC
TRBJ2-3 | - | TRBV5-1 | TRBD1 | CASSWGQATDTQYF | TGCGCCAGCAGCTGGGGACAGGCAACGGATACGCAGTATTTT
TRBJ2-5 | - | TRBV15 | TRBD1 | CATSRSLTGIGETQYF | TGTGCCACCAGCAGATCTCTGACAGGGATAGGAGAGACCCAGTACTTC
TRBJ1-6 | - | TRBV24-1 | - | CATSDPPGRGSPLHF | TGTGCCACCAGTGATCCCCCCGGACGGGGATCACCCCTCCACTTT
TRBJ2-1 | - | TRBV9 | - | CASSELPGGRSYNEQFF | TGTGCCAGCAGCGAACTTCCGGGGGGCCGGTCCTACAATGAGCAGTTCTTC
TRBJ1-2 | once | TRBV27 | - | CASRLGGVETF | TGTGCCAGCAGACTAGGGGGGGTTGAGACCTTC
TRBJ2-1 | few | TRBV30 | TRBD2 | CAWRRGGTSGGDLYNEQFF | TGTGCCTGGAGGAGAGGCGGGACTAGCGGGGGAGACCTATACAATGAGCAGTTCTTC
TRBJ1-2 | - | TRBV11-2 | - | CASSLDWSGYTF | TGTGCCAGCAGCTTGGACTGGTCTGGCTACACCTTC
TRBJ2-7 | few | TRBV6-5 | - | CASSKGGLYEQYF | TGTGCCAGCAGCAAAGGAGGGTTGTACGAGCAGTACTTC
TRBJ1-2 | once | TRBV25-1 | - | CASSEGHSYGYTF | TGTGCCAGCAGTGAGGGACATAGCTATGGCTACACCTTC
TRBJ2-1 | - | TRBV7-9 | - | CASSSSGGPKNNEQFF | TGTGCCAGCAGCTCCTCCGGGGGGCCCAAAAACAATGAGCAGTTCTTC
TRBJ1-1 | - | TRBV7-9 | - | CASSRGASEAFF | TGTGCCAGCAGCAGGGGGGCGTCTGAAGCTTTCTTT
TRBJ1-3 | - | TRBV7-2 | TRBD1 | CASSLAPLDRVGNTIYF | TGTGCCAGCAGCTTGGCCCCCCTGGACAGGGTTGGAAACACCATATATTTT
TRBJ2-3 | - | TRBV11-3 | TRBD2 | CASSSRLAGAGDTQYF | TGTGCCAGCAGCTCCCGACTAGCGGGGGCGGGAGATACGCAGTATTTT
TRBJ2-3 | - | TRBV2 | - | CASSPLAVSTDTQYF | TGTGCCAGCAGCCCCCTCGCAGTTTCCACGGATACGCAGTATTTT
TRBJ1-5 | - | TRBV19 | TRBD1 | CASSPNRQGGQPQHF | TGTGCCAGTAGTCCCAACAGACAGGGAGGACAGCCCCAGCATTTT
TRBJ2-7 | - | TRBV4-3 | TRBD1 | CASSQDWGDRAGDEQYF | TGCGCCAGCAGCCAAGATTGGGGGGACAGGGCTGGCGACGAGCAGTACTTC
TRBJ2-3 | once | TRBV7-6 | TRBD2 | CASSSQRGQSTDTQYF | TGTGCCAGCAGCTCTCAGCGGGGGCAAAGCACAGATACGCAGTATTTT
TRBJ2-2 | - | TRBV12-5 | - | CASGFYGQAGELFF | TGTGCTAGTGGTTTTTACGGCCAGGCCGGGGAGCTGTTTTTT
TRBJ1-4 | few | TRBV5-1 | - | CASSLRTGKNEKLFF | TGCGCCAGCAGCTTACGGACGGGGAAGAATGAAAAACTGTTTTTT
TRBJ2-7 | - | TRBV30 | TRBD1 | CAWDRGAYEQYF | TGTGCCTGGGACAGGGGCGCCTACGAGCAGTACTTC
TRBJ1-3 | - | TRBV19 | - | CASSPQQGSGNTIYF | TGTGCCAGTAGTCCCCAACAGGGCTCTGGAAACACCATATATTTT
TRBJ2-3 | - | TRBV6-5 | TRBD2 | CASSSGLARDTQYF | TGTGCCAGCAGTTCAGGACTAGCGCGGGATACGCAGTATTTT
TRBJ2-3 | - | TRBV2 | TRBD1 | CASSENRQGSDTQYF | TGTGCCAGCAGTGAAAACCGACAGGGGTCTGATACGCAGTATTTT
TRBJ2-7 | - | TRBV4-3 | - | CASSQDAQVSYEQYF | TGCGCCAGCAGCCAGGATGCACAGGTCTCCTACGAGCAGTACTTC
TRBJ2-1 | - | TRBV10-3 | TRBD2 | CAISAGTSEANEQFF | TGTGCCATCAGCGCCGGGACTAGCGAGGCCAATGAGCAGTTCTTC
TRBJ1-2 | - | TRBV3-1/TRBV3-2 | - | CASSQERDLTSDYGYTF | TGTGCCAGCAGCCAAGAGAGGGACTTGACGTCCGACTATGGCTACACCTTC
TRBJ1-1 | - | TRBV23-1 | TRBD1 | CASSQGCNRGNTEAFF | TGCGCCAGCAGTCAGGGATGTAACAGGGGGAACACTGAAGCTTTCTTT
TRBJ2-5 | - | TRBV3-1/TRBV3-2 | TRBD1 | CASSSRQGGIQETQYF | TGTGCCAGCAGCTCCAGACAGGGGGGGATCCAAGAGACCCAGTACTTC
TRBJ2-3 | - | TRBV7-3 | - | CASSFGQYGFTDTQYF | TGTGCCAGCAGCTTTGGACAGTACGGGTTCACAGATACGCAGTATTTT
TRBJ2-1 | - | TRBV6-6 | - | CASSGASYNEQFF | TGTGCCAGCAGCGGAGCTTCTTACAATGAGCAGTTCTTC
TRBJ2-3 | - | TRBV5-4 | TRBD1 | CASRGQGRRTDTQYF | TGTGCCAGCAGAGGACAGGGTAGGCGCACAGATACGCAGTATTTT
TRBJ2-2 | - | TRBV15 | TRBD1 | CATHERGQQATGELFF | TGTGCCACCCACGAAAGGGGACAGCAAGCGACCGGGGAGCTGTTTTTT
TRBJ1-1 | few | TRBV3-1/TRBV3-2 | - | CASSQDTGPRTEAFF | TGTGCCAGCAGCCAAGACACAGGGCCAAGGACTGAAGCTTTCTTT
TRBJ2-3 | - | TRBV7-2 | TRBD1 | CASSLSLGTGTDTQYF | TGTGCCAGCAGCCTAAGCCTTGGGACAGGCACAGATACGCAGTATTTT
TRBJ1-1 | - | TRBV30 | - | CAWSGESNTEAFF | TGTGCCTGGAGTGGGGAGTCGAACACTGAAGCTTTCTTT
TRBJ2-7 | - | TRBV7-2 | TRBD2 | CASSLELAGVGEQYF | TGTGCCAGCAGCTTAGAACTAGCGGGGGTGGGAGAGCAGTACTTC
TRBJ2-3 | - | TRBV3-1/TRBV3-2 | - | CASSRYPRDFTTDTQYF | TGTGCCAGCAGCCGATATCCCCGGGACTTCACCACAGATACGCAGTATTTT
TRBJ2-5 | - | TRBV9 | - | CTSSVGWGLHETQYF | TGTACCAGCAGCGTAGGTTGGGGGCTCCATGAGACCCAGTACTTC
TRBJ2-1 | - | TRBV5-4 | TRBD1 | CASRLDRGAYNEQFF | TGTGCCAGCAGGCTGGACAGGGGCGCATACAATGAGCAGTTCTTC
TRBJ2-1 | - | TRBV11-3 | TRBD2 | CASSLGPRLAGNEQFF | TGTGCCAGCAGCTTAGGTCCGAGACTAGCGGGCAATGAGCAGTTCTTC
TRBJ2-2 | - | TRBV9 | TRBD1 | CASSVVRQGNTGELFF | TGTGCCAGCAGCGTAGTCCGACAGGGTAACACCGGGGAGCTGTTTTTT
TRBJ1-1 | - | TRBV19 | - | CASSIDRRGTEAFF | TGTGCCAGTAGTATAGATCGCAGGGGTACTGAAGCTTTCTTT